This T cell receptor beta chain was captured by sequencing in a study of cytomegalovirus exposure and HLA in healthy donors. The CDR3 is made up of 17 amino acids. Germline-derived CDR1 and CDR2 are LNHNV and YYDKDF (reference sequence). V shed 0 bases, J shed 0 bases, and the junction held 5 bases outside the gene matches. Profiling relied on immunoSEQ multiplex PCR, and the TCRdb table lists in-frame clones only, not all of them. This sample has under 200,000 clones, with around 96% found just once. V is TRBV15 and J is TRBJ1-5, with TRBD1 identical over 7 bases. The specimen sequenced was PBMCs. The clonotype was recovered from a woman between 18 and 29 years old in good health and CMV-seronegative. CDR3 bases: TGTGCCACCAGCAGAGATCGACAGGGAGATAGCAATCAGCCCCAGCATTTT. It encodes CATSRDRQGDSNQPQHF.